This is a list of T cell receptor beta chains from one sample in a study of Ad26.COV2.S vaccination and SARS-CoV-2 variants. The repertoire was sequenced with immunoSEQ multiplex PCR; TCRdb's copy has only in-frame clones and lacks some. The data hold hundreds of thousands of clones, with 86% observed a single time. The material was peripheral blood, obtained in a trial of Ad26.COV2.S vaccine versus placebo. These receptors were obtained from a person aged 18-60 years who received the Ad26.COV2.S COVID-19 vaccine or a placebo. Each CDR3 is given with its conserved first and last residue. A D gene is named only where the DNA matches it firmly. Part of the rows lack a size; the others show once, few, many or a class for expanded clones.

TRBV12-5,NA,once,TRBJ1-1,CASGLYSGTMNTEAFF,TGTGCTAGTGGTCTCTACTCCGGGACAATGAACACTGAAGCTTTCTTT
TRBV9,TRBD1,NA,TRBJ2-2,CASSQQGASTGELFF,TGTGCCAGCAGTCAACAGGGGGCAAGCACCGGGGAGCTGTTTTTT
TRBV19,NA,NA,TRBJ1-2,CASSIDLRGYGYTF,TGTGCCAGTAGTATAGATCTTAGGGGCTATGGCTACACCTTC
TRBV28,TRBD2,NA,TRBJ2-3,CAIGSGGAIDTQYF,TGTGCCATCGGGAGCGGGGGGGCGATAGATACGCAGTATTTT
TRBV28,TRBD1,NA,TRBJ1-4,CASSFPRQGATNEKLFF,TGTGCCAGCAGTTTCCCTCGACAGGGTGCAACTAATGAAAAACTGTTTTTT
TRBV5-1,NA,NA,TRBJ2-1,CASSVSGTGIGNEQFF,TGCGCCAGCAGCGTCTCCGGGACGGGGATTGGGAATGAGCAGTTCTTC
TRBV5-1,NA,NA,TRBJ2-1,CASSFRTEEQFF,TGCGCCAGCAGCTTCCGGACAGAGGAGCAGTTCTTC
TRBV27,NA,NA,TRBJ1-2,CASGKPWGAHHNSYGYTF,TGTGCCAGCGGGAAACCGTGGGGGGCTCACCATAATTCTTATGGCTACACCTTC
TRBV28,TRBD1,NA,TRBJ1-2,CASSLGGGQGGGYTF,TGTGCCAGCAGTTTAGGCGGGGGACAGGGAGGGGGCTACACCTTC
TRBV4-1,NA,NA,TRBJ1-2,CASSQDREGILYGYTF,TGCGCCAGCAGCCAAGATCGCGAGGGAATCCTTTATGGCTACACCTTC
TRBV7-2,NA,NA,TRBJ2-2,CASSLSTGRTGELFF,TGTGCCAGCAGCCTCTCTACAGGGAGGACCGGGGAGCTGTTTTTT
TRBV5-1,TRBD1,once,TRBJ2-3,CASSLGGQTTDTQYF,TGCGCCAGCAGCTTGGGGGGACAGACCACAGATACGCAGTATTTT
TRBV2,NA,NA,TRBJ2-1,CASSDLPYNEQFF,TGTGCCAGCAGTGACCTACCCTACAATGAGCAGTTCTTC
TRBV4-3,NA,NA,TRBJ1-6,CASSQDRGSSYNSPLHF,TGCGCCAGCAGCCAAGATAGAGGGAGCTCCTATAATTCACCCCTCCACTTT
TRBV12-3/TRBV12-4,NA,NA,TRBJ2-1,CASSRQAEQFF,TGTGCCAGCAGTCGACAGGCGGAGCAGTTCTTC
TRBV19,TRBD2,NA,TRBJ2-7,CASSSSAGVNEQYF,TGTGCCAGTAGTTCTTCAGCGGGAGTTAACGAGCAGTACTTC
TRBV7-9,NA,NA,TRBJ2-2,CASRPLERSNTGELFF,TGTGCCAGCAGACCCCTCGAGAGGTCGAACACCGGGGAGCTGTTTTTT